The 8 T cell receptor beta chains presented below share a single source sample, sequenced in a study of cytomegalovirus exposure and HLA in healthy donors. It was with 60 Vbeta and 13 Jbeta primers that the PCR ran. TCRdb keeps only in-frame clones here, not all; method: immunoSEQ multiplex PCR. The data contain 150,000 to 200,000 clones, about four fifths of them singletons. Sequencing input: PBMCs. Receptors originate from a man aged 18 to 29 in good health and CMV-seronegative.

The V gene is TRBV27, the J gene TRBJ2-1, with 9 positions matching TRBD2. The length of the CDR3 is 13 residues. CDR1 is MNHEY and CDR2 is SMNVEV in the germline V gene (reference sequence). With 6 bases clipped from V and 5 bases from J, the junction kept 2 bases outside the gene matches. This CDR3 reads CASRIAGDNEQFF. The DNA of the CDR3 is TGTGCCAGCAGGATAGCGGGAGACAATGAGCAGTTCTTC.

This clone appeared a single time. The rearrangement uses TRBV4-3 and TRBJ2-5; maybe TRBD1 (5 bases). Germline loops: CDR1 LGHNA, CDR2 YSLEER. This CDR3 spans 14 amino acids. V shed 1 base and J shed 5 bases, with 11 bases lying between them. CDR3: CASSQVRVGETQYF. The CDR3 nucleotides are TGCGCCAGCAGCCAAGTCAGGGTCGGGGAGACCCAGTACTTC.

The V gene is TRBV13, the J gene TRBJ2-1; 13 bases agree with TRBD2. The junction had 8 bases not matched to a gene; V was cut back by 5 bases and J by 1 base. CDR3 length: 18 residues. The germline V gene encodes CDR1 PRHDT and CDR2 FYEKMQ (reference sequence). The CDR3 region has the DNA TGTGCCAGCAGCCTCGGACTAGCGGGAGAGTTTTCCTACAATGAGCAGTTCTTC. Its protein is CASSLGLAGEFSYNEQFF. The complete variable domain, with remaining parts taken from reference TRBV13 and TRBJ2-1, reads AAGVIQSPRHLIKEKRETATLKCYPIPRHDTVYWYQQGPGQDPQFLISFYEKMQSDKGSIPDRFSAQQFSDYHSELNMSSLELGDSALYFCASSLGLAGEFSYNEQFFGPGTRLTVL.

The V and J genes are TRBV11-3 and TRBJ1-2; D is undetermined. The germline V gene has CDR1 SGHNT and CDR2 YENEEA. V was clipped by 5 bases and J by 4 bases, with 17 bases between them. CDR3 size: 15 residues. The CDR3 nucleotides are TGTGCCAGCAGCCCGAGTTCGACGGAGTTCTATGGCTACACCTTC. It is translated as CASSPSSTEFYGYTF.

This clone showed up just once. This chain joins TRBV4-3 and TRBJ1-5, with D hard to call. The CDR3 covers 14 residues. Germline V gene data show CDR1 as LGHNA and CDR2 as YSLEER. V shed 1 base and J shed 3 bases, with 7 bases lying between them. CDR3 sequence (DNA): TGCGCCAGCAGCCAAGGCGGTACCAATCAGCCCCAGCATTTT. Its protein is CASSQGGTNQPQHF.

The rearrangement links TRBV5-1 to TRBJ1-6; 11 positions match TRBD1. The CDR3 length is 16 residues. The junction had 4 bases not matched to a gene; V was cut back by 1 base and J by 7 bases. Germline V CDR1 and CDR2: SGHRS, YFSETQ. In DNA form, the CDR3 reads TGCGCCAGCAGCTTGCTCGGGACAGGGGGGAATTCACCCCTCCACTTT. Protein: CASSLLGTGGNSPLHF.

The gene calls are TRBV19 and TRBJ2-3; 7 bases align to TRBD2. After removal of 7 bases from V and 1 base from J, the junction contained 2 bases not matched to a gene. The CDR3 runs 13 residues. Germline-derived CDR1 and CDR2 are LNHDA and SQIVND (reference sequence). The CDR3 nucleotides are TGTGCCAGTAAAAGCGGGGGCACAGATACGCAGTATTTT. It is translated as CASKSGGTDTQYF.

The CDR3 bases are TGCGCCAGCAGAAGGGGCCTCGGCAATCAGCCCCAGCATTTT. Residues: CASRRGLGNQPQHF. The rearrangement uses TRBV5-1 and TRBJ1-5; a possible D gene is TRBD1 (5 bases). Trimming removed 5 bases from V and 2 bases from J, with 11 bases in between. The CDR3 runs to 14 residues. Germline assignment: CDR1 SGHRS and CDR2 YFSETQ.